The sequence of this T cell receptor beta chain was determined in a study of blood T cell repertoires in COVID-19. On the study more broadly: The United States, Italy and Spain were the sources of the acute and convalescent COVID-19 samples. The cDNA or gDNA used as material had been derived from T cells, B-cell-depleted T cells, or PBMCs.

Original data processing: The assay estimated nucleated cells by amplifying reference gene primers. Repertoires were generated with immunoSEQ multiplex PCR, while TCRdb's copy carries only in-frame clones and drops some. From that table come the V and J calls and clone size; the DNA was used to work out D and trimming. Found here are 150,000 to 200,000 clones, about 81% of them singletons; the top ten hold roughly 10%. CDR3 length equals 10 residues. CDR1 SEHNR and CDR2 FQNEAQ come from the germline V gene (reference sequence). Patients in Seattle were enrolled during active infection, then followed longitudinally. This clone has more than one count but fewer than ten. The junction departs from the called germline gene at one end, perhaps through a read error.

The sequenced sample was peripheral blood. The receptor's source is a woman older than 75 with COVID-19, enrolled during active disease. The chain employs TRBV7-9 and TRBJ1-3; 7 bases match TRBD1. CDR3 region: CASSLGTVVF. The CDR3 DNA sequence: TGTGCCAGCAGCCTCGGGACAGTGGTTTTT.